Listed below are T cell receptor beta chains from one sample, sequenced in a study of spatial heterogeneity in lung cancer. TCRdb reprocessed the 5' RACE reads with MiXCR, giving one entry per CDR3 protein. The sample contains about 120,000 distinct CDR3 sequences, 9.5% to 15% of which appear only once. Sequenced here: PBMCs, sampled at follow-up. These receptors originate from a male donor with early-stage non-small cell lung cancer. CDR3s include the opening cysteine and the closing phenylalanine or tryptophan.

j_call v_call cdr3_aa
TRBJ2-2 TRBV9 CASSVAGWNTGELFF
TRBJ2-1 TRBV28 CASSFPSYNEQFF
TRBJ1-5 TRBV2 CAGRRGQGENQPQHF
TRBJ1-6 TRBV7-2 CASSLVRAASPLHF
TRBJ1-1 TRBV20-1 CSIPQGAMEAFF
TRBJ2-1 TRBV7-9 CASSPVGNEQFF
TRBJ2-1 TRBV20-1 CSVPIGQNNEQFF
TRBJ1-2 TRBV20-1 CSAPPNRVAVNYGYTF
TRBJ2-5 TRBV20-1 CSASPLSGDGETQYF
TRBJ2-3 TRBV10-3 CAISDLRLAVDTQYF
TRBJ2-7 TRBV7-9 CASSTDRGYEQYF
TRBJ1-1 TRBV6-2/TRBV6-3 CASSYPTWTEKRNTEAFF
TRBJ1-2 TRBV5-6 CASRIGTANYGYTF
TRBJ2-6 TRBV7-2 CASSLGSQGWANVLTF
TRBJ2-5 TRBV27 CASNSPRGTQYF
TRBJ2-3 TRBV4-1 CASSQIRTGVLTDTQYF
TRBJ1-5 TRBV28 CASSFLGNQPQHF
TRBJ2-2 TRBV19 CASSTASILASTGELFF
TRBJ2-7 TRBV25-1 CASSSTKGAGHEQYF
TRBJ1-2 TRBV7-2 CASSLAGDRAILYGYTF
TRBJ1-5 TRBV6-5 CASRSADGPNQPQHF
TRBJ2-3 TRBV28 CASRVAPSTDTQYF
TRBJ2-7 TRBV19 CASSIVSSLFVYEQYF
TRBJ2-2 TRBV11-3 CASSEDGSRGGELFF
TRBJ2-7 TRBV28 CASSTIRAYEQYF
TRBJ1-5 TRBV27 CASSLGGAGSNQPQHF
TRBJ2-3 TRBV20-1 CSAERTGITDTQYF
TRBJ1-1 TRBV3-1 CASSFRGGLGTEAFF
TRBJ2-7 TRBV12-3/TRBV12-4 CASSNHGGTGAYEQYF
TRBJ2-1 TRBV24-1 CATSDAGQGTNEQFF
TRBJ2-4 TRBV6-2/TRBV6-3 CASSYSLGEGFGKNIQYF
TRBJ2-3 TRBV20-1 CSARPRGKLATDTQYF
TRBJ2-1 TRBV10-3 CATGLAGNNEQFF
TRBJ2-7 TRBV27 CASSLSVPSYEQYF
TRBJ2-1 TRBV7-8 CASAGSGGRYNEQFF
TRBJ2-2 TRBV5-1 CASSLRGSDNTGELFF
TRBJ2-5 TRBV4-2 CASSPSEGQETQYF
TRBJ2-1 TRBV29-1 CSDRGQGAYNEQFF
TRBJ1-6 TRBV5-1 CASRPSGFNSPLHF
TRBJ2-5 TRBV7-6 CASSPRQGRETQYF
TRBJ2-2 TRBV9 CASSVTGNTGELFF